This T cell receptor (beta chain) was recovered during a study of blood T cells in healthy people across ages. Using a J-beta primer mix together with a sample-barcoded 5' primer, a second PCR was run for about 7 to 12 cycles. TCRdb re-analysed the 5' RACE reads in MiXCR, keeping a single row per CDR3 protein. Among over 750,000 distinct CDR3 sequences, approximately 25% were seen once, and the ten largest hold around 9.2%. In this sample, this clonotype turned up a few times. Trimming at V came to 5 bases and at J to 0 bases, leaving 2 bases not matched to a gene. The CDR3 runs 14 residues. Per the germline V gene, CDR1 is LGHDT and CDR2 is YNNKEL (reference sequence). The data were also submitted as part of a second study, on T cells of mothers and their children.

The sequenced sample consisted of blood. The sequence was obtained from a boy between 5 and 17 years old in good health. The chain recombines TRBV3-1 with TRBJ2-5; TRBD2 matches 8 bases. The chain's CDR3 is CASSRRGDQETQYF. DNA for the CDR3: TGTGCCAGCAGCAGGCGGGGGGACCAAGAGACCCAGTACTTC.